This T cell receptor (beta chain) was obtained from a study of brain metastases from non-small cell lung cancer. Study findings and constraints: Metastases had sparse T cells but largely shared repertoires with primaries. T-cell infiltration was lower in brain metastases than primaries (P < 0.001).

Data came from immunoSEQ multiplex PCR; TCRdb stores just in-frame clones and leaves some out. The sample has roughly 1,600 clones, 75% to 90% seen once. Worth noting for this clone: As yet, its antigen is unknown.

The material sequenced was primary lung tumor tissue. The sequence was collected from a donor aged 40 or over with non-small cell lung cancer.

The chain's CDR3 is CASSSLGNMNTEAFF. The DNA of the CDR3 is TGCGCCAGCAGCTCGCTGGGGAACATGAACACTGAAGCTTTCTTT. The genes are TRBV5-1 and TRBJ1-1; no firm D call. V was pared by 3 bases and J by 0 bases, with 12 bases between. CDR1 SGHRS and CDR2 YFSETQ come from the germline V gene. CDR3 length: 15 residues.